This TCR beta chain came from a study of blood T cell repertoires in COVID-19. Study information: Sites in the United States, Italy and Spain provided acute and convalescent COVID-19 samples.

V lost 7 bases to trimming and J lost 4 bases, with 13 bases between them. The CDR3 contains 13 residues. Per the germline V gene, CDR1 is MNHEY and CDR2 is SVGAGI. Clones were read by immunoSEQ multiplex PCR, and TCRdb kept only the in-frame ones, dropping some. Among 210,000 or so clones listed, about nine tenths were seen once. The sequence was collected from an older woman with acute or convalescent COVID-19. This rearrangement joins TRBV6-5 to TRBJ2-5; perhaps TRBD1 as D (6 bases). Source material: peripheral blood. The CDR3 nucleotides read TGTGCCAGCAAACAAGGGGGAAGAGAGACCCAGTACTTC. This gives the protein CASKQGGRETQYF.